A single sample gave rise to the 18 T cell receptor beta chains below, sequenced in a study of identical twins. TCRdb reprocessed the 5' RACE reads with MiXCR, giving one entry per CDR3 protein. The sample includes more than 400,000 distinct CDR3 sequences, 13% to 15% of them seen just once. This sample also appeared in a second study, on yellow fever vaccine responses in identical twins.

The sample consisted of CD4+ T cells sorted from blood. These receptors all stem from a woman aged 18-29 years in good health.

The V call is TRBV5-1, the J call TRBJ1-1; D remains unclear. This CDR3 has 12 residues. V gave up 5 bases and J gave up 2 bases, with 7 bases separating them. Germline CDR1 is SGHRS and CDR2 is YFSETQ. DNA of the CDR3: TGCGCCAGCAGTGGGGTAAACACTGAAGCTTTCTTT. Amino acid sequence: CASSGVNTEAFF. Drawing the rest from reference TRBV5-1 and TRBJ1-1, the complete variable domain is KAGVTQTPRYLIKTRGQQVTLSCSPISGHRSVSWYQQTPGQGLQFLFEYFSETQRNKGNFPGRFSGRQFSNSRSEMNVSTLELGDSALYLCASSGVNTEAFFGQGTRLTVV.

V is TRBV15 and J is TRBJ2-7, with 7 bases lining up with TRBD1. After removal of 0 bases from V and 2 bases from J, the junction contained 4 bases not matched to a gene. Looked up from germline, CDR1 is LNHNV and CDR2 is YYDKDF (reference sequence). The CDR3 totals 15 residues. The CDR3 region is CATSREGQNTYEQYF. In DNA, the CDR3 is TGTGCCACCAGCAGAGAGGGACAGAACACCTACGAGCAGTACTTC.

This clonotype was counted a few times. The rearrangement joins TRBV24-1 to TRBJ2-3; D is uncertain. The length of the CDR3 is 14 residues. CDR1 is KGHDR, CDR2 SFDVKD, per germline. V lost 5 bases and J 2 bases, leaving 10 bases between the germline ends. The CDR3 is CATSAFTATDTQYF. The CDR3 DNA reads TGTGCCACCAGTGCATTCACAGCCACAGATACGCAGTATTTT.

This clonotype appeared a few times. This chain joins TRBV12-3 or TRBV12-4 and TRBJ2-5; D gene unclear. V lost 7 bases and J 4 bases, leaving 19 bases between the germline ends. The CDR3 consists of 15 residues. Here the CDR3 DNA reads TGTGCCAGCACCTCAGGTCGGGCGGCCGGAGAGACCCAGTACTTC. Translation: CASTSGRAAGETQYF.

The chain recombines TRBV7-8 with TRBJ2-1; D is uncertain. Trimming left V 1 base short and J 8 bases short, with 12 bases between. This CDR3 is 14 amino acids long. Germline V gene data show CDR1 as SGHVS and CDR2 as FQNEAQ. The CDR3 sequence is CASSLGRAGHEQFF. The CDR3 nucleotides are TGTGCCAGCAGCTTAGGCCGGGCCGGTCATGAGCAGTTCTTC.

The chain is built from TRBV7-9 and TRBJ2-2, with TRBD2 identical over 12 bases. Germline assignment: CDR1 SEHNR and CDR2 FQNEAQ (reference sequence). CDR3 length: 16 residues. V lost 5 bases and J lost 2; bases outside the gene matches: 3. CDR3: CASSMTSGGNTGELFF. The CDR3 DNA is TGTGCCAGCAGCATGACTAGCGGGGGAAACACCGGGGAGCTGTTTTTT.

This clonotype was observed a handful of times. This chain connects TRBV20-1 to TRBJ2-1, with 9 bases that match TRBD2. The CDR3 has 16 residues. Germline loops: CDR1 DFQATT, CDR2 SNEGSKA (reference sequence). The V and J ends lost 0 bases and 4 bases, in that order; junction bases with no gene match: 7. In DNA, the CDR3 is TGCAGTGCTAGAGATTTAAGACTAGCGGTATACAATGAGCAGTTCTTC. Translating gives CSARDLRLAVYNEQFF.

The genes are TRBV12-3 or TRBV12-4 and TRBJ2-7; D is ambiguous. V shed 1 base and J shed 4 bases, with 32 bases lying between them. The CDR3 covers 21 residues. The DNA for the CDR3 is TGTGCCAGCAGTTTAGACCTGACCTTCTTGGATTCAGACATAAAGGGATACGAGCAGTACTTC. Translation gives CASSLDLTFLDSDIKGYEQYF.

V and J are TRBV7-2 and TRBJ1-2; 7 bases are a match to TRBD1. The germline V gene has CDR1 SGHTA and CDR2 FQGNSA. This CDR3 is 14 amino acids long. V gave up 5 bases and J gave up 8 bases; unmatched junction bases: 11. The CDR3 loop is CASSRQGGDRGYTF. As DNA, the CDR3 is TGTGCCAGCAGCCGACAGGGAGGGGATAGAGGCTACACCTTC.

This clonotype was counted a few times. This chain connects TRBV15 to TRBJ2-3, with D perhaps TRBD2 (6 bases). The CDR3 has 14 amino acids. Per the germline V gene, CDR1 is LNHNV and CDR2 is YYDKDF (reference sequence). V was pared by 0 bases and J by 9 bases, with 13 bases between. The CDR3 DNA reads TGTGCCACCAGCAGAGATGGGGTCCGGGGGACGCAGTATTTT. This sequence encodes CATSRDGVRGTQYF. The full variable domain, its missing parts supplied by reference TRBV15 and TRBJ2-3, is DAMVIQNPRYQVTQFGKPVTLSCSQTLNHNVMYWYQQKSSQAPKLLFHYYDKDFNNEADTPDNFQSRRPNTSFCFLDIRSPGLGDTAMYLCATSRDGVRGTQYFGPGTRLTVL.

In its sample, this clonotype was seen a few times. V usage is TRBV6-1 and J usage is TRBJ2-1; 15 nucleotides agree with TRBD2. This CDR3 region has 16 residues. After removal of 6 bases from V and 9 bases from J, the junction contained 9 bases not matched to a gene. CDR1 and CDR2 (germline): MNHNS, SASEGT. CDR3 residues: CASSGLAGGPSSEQFF. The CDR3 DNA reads TGTGCCAGCAGCGGACTAGCGGGAGGGCCTTCGAGTGAGCAGTTCTTC.

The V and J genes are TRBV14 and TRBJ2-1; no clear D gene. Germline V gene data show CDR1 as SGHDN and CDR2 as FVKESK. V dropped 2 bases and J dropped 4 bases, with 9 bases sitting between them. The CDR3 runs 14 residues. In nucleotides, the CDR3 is TGTGCCAGCAGCCAAAGTTACCTGTACAATGAGCAGTTCTTC. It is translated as CASSQSYLYNEQFF.

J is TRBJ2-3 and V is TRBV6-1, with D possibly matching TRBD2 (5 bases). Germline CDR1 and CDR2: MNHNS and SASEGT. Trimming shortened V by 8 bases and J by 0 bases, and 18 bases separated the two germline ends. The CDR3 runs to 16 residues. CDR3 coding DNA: TGTGCCAGCTTTCCTTGGTCTGGCGGGAGCACAGATACGCAGTATTTT. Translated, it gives CASFPWSGGSTDTQYF.

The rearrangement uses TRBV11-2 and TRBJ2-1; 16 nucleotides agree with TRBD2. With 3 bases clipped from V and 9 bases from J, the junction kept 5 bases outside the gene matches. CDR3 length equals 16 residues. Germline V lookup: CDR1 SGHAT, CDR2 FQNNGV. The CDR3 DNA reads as TGTGCCAGCAGCTTCGGGGGACTAGCGGGAGGGAGTGAGCAGTTCTTC. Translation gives CASSFGGLAGGSEQFF.

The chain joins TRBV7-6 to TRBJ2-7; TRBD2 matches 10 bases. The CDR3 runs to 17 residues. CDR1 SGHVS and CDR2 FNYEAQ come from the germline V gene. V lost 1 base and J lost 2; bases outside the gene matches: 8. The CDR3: CASSLVASGRLAYEQYF. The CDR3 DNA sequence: TGTGCCAGCAGCTTAGTGGCTAGCGGGAGACTAGCCTACGAGCAGTACTTC.

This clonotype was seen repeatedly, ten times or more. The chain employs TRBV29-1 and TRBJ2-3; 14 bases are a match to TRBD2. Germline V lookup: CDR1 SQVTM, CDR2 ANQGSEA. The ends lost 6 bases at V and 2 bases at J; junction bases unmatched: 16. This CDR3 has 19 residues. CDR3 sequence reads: CSVQLTSGRAKGNTDTQYF. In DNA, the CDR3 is TGCAGCGTCCAACTGACTAGCGGGAGGGCCAAGGGGAACACAGATACGCAGTATTTT.

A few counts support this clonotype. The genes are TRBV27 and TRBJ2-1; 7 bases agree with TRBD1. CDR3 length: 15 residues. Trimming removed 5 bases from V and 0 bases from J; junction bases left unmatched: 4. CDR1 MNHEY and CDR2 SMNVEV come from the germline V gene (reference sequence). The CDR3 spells CASSTTGDSYNEQFF. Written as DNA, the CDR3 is TGTGCCAGCAGTACAACAGGGGACTCCTACAATGAGCAGTTCTTC.

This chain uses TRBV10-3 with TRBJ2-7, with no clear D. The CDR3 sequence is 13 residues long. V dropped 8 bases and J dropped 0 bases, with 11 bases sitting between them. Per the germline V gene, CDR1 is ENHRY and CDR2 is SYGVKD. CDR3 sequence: CAIAIPNSYEQYF. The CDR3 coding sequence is TGTGCCATCGCAATACCCAACTCCTACGAGCAGTACTTC.